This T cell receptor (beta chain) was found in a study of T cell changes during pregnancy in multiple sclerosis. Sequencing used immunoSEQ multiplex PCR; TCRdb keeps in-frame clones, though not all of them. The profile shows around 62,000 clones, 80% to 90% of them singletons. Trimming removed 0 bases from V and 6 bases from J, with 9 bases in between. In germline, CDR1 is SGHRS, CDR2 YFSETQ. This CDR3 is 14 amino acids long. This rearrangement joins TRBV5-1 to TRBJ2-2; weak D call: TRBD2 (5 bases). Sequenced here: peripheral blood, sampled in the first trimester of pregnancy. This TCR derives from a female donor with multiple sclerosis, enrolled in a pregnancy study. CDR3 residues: CASSLDVGAGELFF. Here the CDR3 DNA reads TGCGCCAGCAGCTTGGATGTCGGGGCCGGGGAGCTGTTTTTT.